This T cell receptor beta chain was documented in a study of tumor-infiltrating lymphocytes in primary liver carcinoma (dated by TCRdb to the late 2010s). Looking at the study overall: Between late 2015 and early 2016, roughly five patients in China with histopathologically diagnosed primary liver carcinoma had their tumors surgically resected. The five patients, three men and two women aged 30 to 69 years, had hepatocellular carcinoma (four) or combined HCC and intrahepatic cholangiocarcinoma (one). The five patients had tumors of stage T1-T3 N0M0, with maximum diameters ranging from about 4 to 11 cm. Each sample produced about 3.5 to 7.13 million productive TCRbeta reads, and read depth showed no significant difference between tissue types. Across five regions of each liver tumor, along with adjacent normal tissue and blood, the study brought together TCRbeta repertoire sequencing, expression microarrays and whole-exome sequencing. A total of roughly 35 specimens from 5 patients underwent TCRbeta repertoire sequencing, comprising 25 or so tumor regions, 5 adjacent noncancerous liver tissues and 5 peripheral blood samples. Repertoires from technical replicates were highly reproducible, with mean shared-clone rates around 0.87 and correlation coefficients above 0.98. The study at large found these results: Only the TCR beta chain was sequenced, which likely underestimates true repertoire diversity because unpaired alpha chains were not captured. Only five or six patients were included in the study, and the authors note that the findings should be validated in a larger study. The top 250 clones accounted for a significantly greater share of the repertoire in tumors than in blood (p = 0.039). Repertoire overlap was found to be higher between tumor regions (mean roughly 35%) than between tumor-adjacent (approximately 17%) or tumor-blood (14%) pairs, consistent with antigen-driven expansion. Bulk unsorted samples precluded comparing CD4+ and CD8+ T cell repertoires.

Note on this clonotype: What antigen it recognizes has not been identified. Base qualities were left out, and no much larger clone turns up one base away.

TCRbeta-specific cDNA was reverse-transcribed from 500 ng total RNA using a constant-region primer and ProtoScript II reverse transcriptase. Construction of the TCRbeta libraries relied on three nested rounds of multiplex PCR, following a slightly modified ARM-PCR procedure. Multiplex TRBV1-TRBV30 forward primers and a Cbeta reverse primer were used in the first two PCR rounds, each of which was run for approximately 11 cycles. Sample barcodes and Illumina adapters were added in a final 25-cycle PCR using Deep VentR polymerase. Amplicons of 200-500 bp were gel-purified with a QIAquick gel extraction kit before sequencing. An Illumina HiSeq 2500 was used to sequence the TCRbeta amplicons with 250-bp paired-end reads. Concerning the study's data processing: Quality trimming of reads was performed with Trimmomatic v0.33, and paired reads were merged with FLASH v1.2.11 so that full CDR3 sequences could be recovered. V, D and J germline segments were assigned to the rearranged TCRbeta sequences by MiGEC v1.2.1b. Clonotype statistics and Shannon-Wiener diversity indices were computed with VDJtools v1.0.0. To cut down on sampling bias, every analysis after diversity analysis relied on just the 250 most abundant clonotypes from each sample. TCRdb trimmed public reads at Q25 via fastp, called clones via MiXCR and kept in-frame beta chains. Rows with a matching CDR3 protein are joined into one entry that keeps the most common DNA and genes. The V and J calls and clone size come from TCRdb's table, not from the authors' own analysis. This sample holds fewer than 400,000 distinct CDR3 sequences; about 60% were observed only once. Roughly 9% of the sample belongs to the ten largest clones.

The CDR3 covers 14 residues, taking in both the cysteine and the phenylalanine. Only the CDR3 portion is preserved as DNA: 42 bases, with reading frame beginning at the first base. CDR1 and CDR2 (SQVTM, ANQGSEA) derive from the germline V gene. RNA from unsorted whole blood was extracted with TRIzol reagent, and germline DNA was obtained with the DNeasy Blood & Tissue kit. At the time of sampling, the patients had chronic HBV infection and had not received any treatment. Before surgery, roughly 4 milliliters of peripheral blood were drawn into K2EDTA tubes. The chain uses TRBV29-1 and TRBJ2-5; 8 central bases correspond to TRBD2. The clonotype comes from a man aged 40-50 years with primary liver carcinoma and hepatitis B virus infection. What was sequenced was peripheral blood. The nucleotide sequence is TGCGGCGGAAGTGGGACTAGAGACCAAGAGACCCAGTACTTC. Translated, it gives CGGSGTRDQETQYF.